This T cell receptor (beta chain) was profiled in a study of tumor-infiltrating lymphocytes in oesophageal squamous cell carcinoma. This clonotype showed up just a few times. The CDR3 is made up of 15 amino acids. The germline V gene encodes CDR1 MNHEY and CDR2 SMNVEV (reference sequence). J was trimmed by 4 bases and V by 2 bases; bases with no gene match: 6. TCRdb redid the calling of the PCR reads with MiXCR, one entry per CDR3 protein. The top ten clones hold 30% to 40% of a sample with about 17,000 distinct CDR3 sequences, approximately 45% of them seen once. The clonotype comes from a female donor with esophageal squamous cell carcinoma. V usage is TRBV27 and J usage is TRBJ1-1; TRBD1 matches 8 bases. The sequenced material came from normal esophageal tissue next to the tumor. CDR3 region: CASSLRWQGATEAFF. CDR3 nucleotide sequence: TGTGCCAGCAGTTTAAGGTGGCAGGGGGCCACTGAAGCTTTCTTT.